Listed here are 24 T cell receptor beta chains from one sample, sequenced in a study of CD8 T cells in Susac syndrome. Random hexamers served to reverse transcribe about 0.45 to 1 ug RNA. TCRdb redid the calling of the immunoSEQ multiplex PCR reads with MiXCR, one entry per CDR3 protein. The sample has about 200,000 distinct CDR3 sequences; over 90% are singletons. Material: CD4+ T cells from PBMCs. These receptors were obtained from a human donor with multiple sclerosis.

The chain is built from TRBV14 and TRBJ2-1; TRBD2 agrees at 8 bases. The ends lost 4 bases at V and 8 bases at J; junction bases unmatched: 13. Germline V gene lookup returns CDR1 SGHDN and CDR2 FVKESK. This CDR3 spans 16 amino acids. DNA of the CDR3: TGTGCCAGCAGCCCTGAAGGAAGCGGGAGAGACTATGAGCAGTTCTTC. Translated: CASSPEGSGRDYEQFF.

The chain has TRBV29-1 and TRBJ2-7; D is perhaps TRBD1 (5 bases). Germline lookup yields CDR1 SQVTM and CDR2 ANQGSEA. Trimming cost V 5 bases and J 3 bases, with 8 bases left between them. The CDR3 spans 11 residues. CDR3 sequence reads: CSVFDSYEQYF. The CDR3, as DNA: TGCAGCGTTTTCGACAGCTACGAGCAGTACTTC.

The CDR3 sequence is CSVDEGSSYNEQFF. CDR3 nucleotide sequence: TGCAGCGTTGACGAGGGGAGCTCCTACAATGAGCAGTTCTTC. The chain has TRBV29-1 and TRBJ2-1; D is tentatively TRBD1 or TRBD2 (5 bases each). Trimming removed 3 bases from V and 0 bases from J, with 9 bases in between. CDR1 and CDR2 from the germline V gene are SQVTM and ANQGSEA. This CDR3 comprises 14 residues.

The chain recombines TRBV30 with TRBJ2-3, with 13 bases that match TRBD2. Germline V gene data show CDR1 as GTSNPN and CDR2 as SVGIG (reference sequence). After removal of 5 bases from V and 4 bases from J, the junction contained 0 bases not matched to a gene. This CDR3 has 13 amino acids. This chain's CDR3 is CAWGTSGADTQYF. DNA for the CDR3: TGTGCCTGGGGGACTAGCGGGGCAGATACGCAGTATTTT.

This rearrangement joins TRBV20-1 to TRBJ2-1, with TRBD2 matching over 8 bases. The germline CDR1 and CDR2 sequences are DFQATT and SNEGSKA (reference sequence). CDR3 length: 13 amino acids. V dropped 7 bases and J dropped 9; count of bases not matched to a gene: 11. The CDR3 nucleotides are TGCAGTGTAGGGGGAACAACTAGCGGTGAGCAGTTCTTC. Its translation is CSVGGTTSGEQFF.

The rearrangement joins TRBV27 to TRBJ1-5; 9 nucleotides agree with TRBD1. In germline, CDR1 is MNHEY, CDR2 SMNVEV (reference sequence). The V segment lost 5 bases and the J segment 7 bases; nucleotides outside the gene matches: 9. CDR3 length: 15 amino acids. As DNA, the CDR3 is TGTGCCAGCAGTCCAACCGGGACAGGGCGACAGCCCCAGCATTTT. Translation gives CASSPTGTGRQPQHF.

The chain carries TRBV11-2 and TRBJ1-2; D call uncertain. V was pared by 10 bases and J by 1 base, with 13 bases between. The CDR3 totals 13 residues. Germline lookup yields CDR1 SGHAT and CDR2 FQNNGV. The CDR3: CATPGPLNYGYTF. The DNA for the CDR3 is TGTGCCACCCCCGGCCCGCTTAACTATGGCTACACCTTC.

V and J are TRBV6-1 and TRBJ1-1, with 8 bases aligning to TRBD1. The V segment lost 5 bases and the J segment 1 base; nucleotides outside the gene matches: 6. The germline gives CDR1 MNHNS, CDR2 SASEGT. The CDR3 is made up of 15 amino acids. The CDR3: CASSLSGTGNTEAFF. The CDR3 nucleotides read TGTGCCAGCAGTCTATCCGGGACAGGGAACACTGAAGCTTTCTTT.

In nucleotides, the CDR3 is TGTGCCAGCAGCAGCCCCGGGAGAAATCAGCCCCAGCATTTT. Its translation is CASSSPGRNQPQHF. The chain couples TRBV6-6 to TRBJ1-5; D unclear. V gave up 6 bases and J gave up 4 bases, with 13 bases separating them. Germline CDR1 and CDR2: MNHNY and SVGAGI (reference sequence). This CDR3 comprises 14 residues.

The V gene is TRBV2, the J gene TRBJ2-5, with D perhaps TRBD1 (6 bases). This CDR3 comprises 15 residues. Germline V CDR1 and CDR2: SNHLY, FYNNEI. V was trimmed by 6 bases and J by 5 bases, leaving 19 bases between them. The CDR3 sequence is CASRRNGGPLETQYF. The CDR3 DNA follows: TGTGCCAGCAGACGTAATGGGGGCCCCTTGGAGACCCAGTACTTC.

V gene TRBV4-2 combines with J gene TRBJ1-1; D uncertain. The germline V gene encodes CDR1 LGHNA and CDR2 YNFKEQ. Trimming removed 1 base from V and 0 bases from J, with 12 bases in between. This CDR3 contains 16 residues. The CDR3 region is CASSQGPGMMNTEAFF. CDR3 DNA: TGTGCCAGCAGCCAAGGCCCAGGAATGATGAACACTGAAGCTTTCTTT.

This sequence joins TRBV5-1 and TRBJ1-1; 9 nucleotides align to TRBD1. The germline V gene encodes CDR1 SGHRS and CDR2 YFSETQ. V shed 3 bases and J 5 bases; nucleotides not matched to a gene: 2. The CDR3 contains 13 residues. CDR3 protein: CASSYGTGTEAFF. Written as DNA, the CDR3 is TGCGCCAGCAGCTATGGGACAGGGACTGAAGCTTTCTTT.

Only one count was recorded for this clonotype. This chain uses TRBV18 with TRBJ1-1; D ambiguous. The ends were cut back, 0 bases at V and 3 bases at J, with 11 bases in the middle. The CDR3 is 15 residues long. Germline-derived CDR1 and CDR2 are KGHSH and LQKENI. The CDR3 loop is CASSPPSTSHTEAFF. CDR3 DNA sequence: TGTGCCAGCTCACCACCTTCGACTTCCCACACTGAAGCTTTCTTT.

The V and J genes are TRBV12-3 or TRBV12-4 and TRBJ1-1; no clear D gene. This CDR3 spans 13 amino acids. Trimming took off 6 bases at V and 3 bases at J, with 11 bases between the two ends. Here the CDR3 DNA reads TGTGCCAGCAGCAGAACGGACTACACTGAAGCTTTCTTT. Its protein is CASSRTDYTEAFF.

J is TRBJ1-3 and V is TRBV7-9; unclear D gene. CDR1 and CDR2 from the germline V gene are SEHNR and FQNEAQ (reference sequence). The CDR3 covers 14 residues. Trimming took off 11 bases at V and 0 bases at J, with 14 bases between the two ends. The CDR3 DNA is TGTGCCGTACCCTGGGAAAGCTCTGGAAACACCATATATTTT. As protein: CAVPWESSGNTIYF.

This clonotype has a single count. The chain has TRBV18 and TRBJ2-3; possible D gene TRBD1, 5 bases. The CDR3 runs to 14 residues. Trimming removed 2 bases from V and 3 bases from J, with 9 bases in between. CDR1 KGHSH and CDR2 LQKENI come from the germline V gene. CDR3 sequence (DNA): TGTGCCAGCTCACCAGCCCAGGGAACAGATACGCAGTATTTT. Translated: CASSPAQGTDTQYF.

The DNA for the CDR3 is TGTGCCCTCGGACAGACGAGCTCCTATAATTCACCCCTCCACTTT. Translation gives CALGQTSSYNSPLHF. The genes are TRBV30 and TRBJ1-6; TRBD1 might be the D (6 bases). CDR1 and CDR2 from the germline V gene are GTSNPN and SVGIG (reference sequence). This CDR3 is 15 amino acids long. The V end lost 8 bases, the J end lost 0 bases, and 14 bases lay between the germline ends.

The chain uses TRBV7-9 and TRBJ2-7, with D possibly being TRBD2 (6 bases). The CDR3 has 15 amino acids. Trimming removed 5 bases from V and 0 bases from J, with 14 bases in between. Germline lookup yields CDR1 SEHNR and CDR2 FQNEAQ (reference sequence). In nucleotides, the CDR3 is TGTGCCAGCAGCCTAGGAGGGGTAGTCTCCTACGAGCAGTACTTC. Translating it yields CASSLGGVVSYEQYF.

The chain employs TRBV24-1 and TRBJ2-3; no clear D. Trimming removed 3 bases from V and 2 bases from J, with 5 bases in between. The CDR3 is made up of 13 amino acids. CDR1 KGHDR and CDR2 SFDVKD come from the germline V gene. CDR3 in DNA: TGTGCCACCAGTGATCTTCTCACAGATACGCAGTATTTT. It yields the protein CATSDLLTDTQYF.

This sequence joins TRBV5-1 and TRBJ2-1; no clear D. V lost 3 bases to trimming and J lost 2 bases, with 6 bases between them. Germline assignment: CDR1 SGHRS and CDR2 YFSETQ. This CDR3 is built from 13 residues. CDR3 bases: TGCGCCAGCAGCTCTACAGCCTACAATGAGCAGTTCTTC. It specifies CASSSTAYNEQFF.

The gene calls are TRBV7-6 and TRBJ1-1; D not resolved. V lost 4 bases and J lost 3, with 9 bases in between. The CDR3 runs 13 residues. Germline V gene lookup returns CDR1 SGHVS and CDR2 FNYEAQ. CDR3 sequence (DNA): TGTGCCAGCAGCTCCCATAAAGACACTGAAGCTTTCTTT. Protein product: CASSSHKDTEAFF.

The J gene is TRBJ2-2, the V gene TRBV3-1, with unresolved D. Germline V gene data show CDR1 as LGHDT and CDR2 as YNNKEL (reference sequence). The CDR3 is 12 amino acids. Deletions cut 3 bases from V and 5 bases from J, with 4 bases between. The CDR3 is CASSQTTGELFF. The DNA of the CDR3 is TGTGCCAGCAGCCAGACGACCGGGGAGCTGTTTTTT. Combining the CDR3 with reference TRBV3-1 and TRBJ2-2 gives the whole variable domain DTAVSQTPKYLVTQMGNDKSIKCEQNLGHDTMYWYKQDSKKFLKIMFSYNNKELIINETVPNRFSPKSPDKAHLNLHINSLELGDSAVYFCASSQTTGELFFGEGSRLTVL.

The chain has TRBV5-4 and TRBJ2-3, with 9 bases aligning to TRBD2. V shed 4 bases and J 3 bases; nucleotides not matched to a gene: 12. The CDR3 is 17 amino acids. Per germline, CDR1 SGHNT and CDR2 YYREEE (reference sequence). CDR3 nucleotides: TGTGCCAGCAGCGCGGCTGCGGGAGGGCGTTCGACAGATACGCAGTATTTT. Translated, it gives CASSAAAGGRSTDTQYF.

The chain recombines TRBV20-1 with TRBJ2-1, with 11 positions matching TRBD2. V shed 5 bases, J shed 7 bases, and the junction held 7 bases outside the gene matches. This CDR3 has 14 amino acids. Germline V gene lookup returns CDR1 DFQATT and CDR2 SNEGSKA (reference sequence). CDR3 amino acids: CSAAVASGRNEQFF. The CDR3 DNA is TGCAGTGCTGCCGTGGCTAGCGGGAGGAATGAGCAGTTCTTC.